The 26 T cell receptor beta chains presented below share a single source sample, sequenced in a study of blood T cell repertoires in COVID-19 (dated by TCRdb to 2019 to 2021). Library generation was performed with the immunoSEQ multiplex PCR assay. Drawn from immuneACCESS, this table holds only the in-frame rearrangements with V and J called that TCRdb kept. Clones are partly lost; checked studies trace under half to an unresolved V gene and leave the rest unexplained. The table for this sample lists 300,000 to 350,000 clones; 80% to 90% of them were counted only once. Together, the top ten hold around 4.6% of the sample. The material sequenced was PBMCs or T cells enriched from blood (not recorded which). The receptor set was obtained from a man aged 25-45 years who had recovered from COVID-19.

This rearrangement joins TRBV5-4 to TRBJ1-2, with a tentative D call TRBD1 (5 bases). The V and J ends lost 1 base and 8 bases respectively, with 12 bases between them. The germline V gene encodes CDR1 SGHNT and CDR2 YYREEE (reference sequence). The CDR3 is 13 amino acids. CDR3 sequence (DNA): TGTGCCAGCAGCTTGAGGGGATCAGGCGGCTACACCTTC. Residues: CASSLRGSGGYTF.

V usage is TRBV5-1 and J usage is TRBJ1-6; D is perhaps TRBD1 (6 bases). CDR1 is SGHRS and CDR2 is YFSETQ in the germline V gene. CDR3 length: 16 residues. The V end lost 4 bases, the J end lost 5 bases, and 16 bases lay between the germline ends. CDR3 sequence: CASSQPTGNDNSPLHF. The CDR3 DNA reads as TGCGCCAGCAGCCAACCCACAGGGAACGATAATTCACCCCTCCACTTT.

V gene TRBV30 combines with J gene TRBJ2-3; no reliable D call. This CDR3 contains 12 residues. V was shortened by 2 bases and J by 2 bases, with 5 bases between the two germline ends. Germline V gene sequence: CDR1 GTSNPN, CDR2 SVGIG (reference sequence). CDR3 DNA: TGTGCCTGGAGTCCAAACACAGATACGCAGTATTTT. This encodes CAWSPNTDTQYF. Full variable domain (remainder filled in from reference TRBV30 and TRBJ2-3): SQTIHQWPATLVQPVGSPLSLECTVEGTSNPNLYWYRQAAGRGLQLLFYSVGIGQISSEVPQNLSASRPQDRQFILSSKKLLLSDSGFYLCAWSPNTDTQYFGPGTRLTVL.

The chain carries TRBV5-1 and TRBJ2-3; 9 nucleotides match TRBD2. The CDR3 extends over 17 amino acids. V dropped 4 bases and J dropped 1; count of bases not matched to a gene: 10. Germline V gene sequence: CDR1 SGHRS, CDR2 YFSETQ. CDR3 amino acids: CASSPQTSGWGTDTQYF. The CDR3 bases are TGCGCCAGCAGCCCTCAGACTAGCGGCTGGGGCACAGATACGCAGTATTTT.

V usage is TRBV19 and J usage is TRBJ2-1; D might be TRBD2 (5 bases). The CDR3 runs to 13 residues. Trimming took off 4 bases at V and 4 bases at J, with 8 bases between the two ends. The V gene's germline CDR1 is LNHDA and CDR2 SQIVND (reference sequence). The CDR3 here is CASSKTSYNEQFF. The CDR3, as DNA: TGTGCCAGTAGTAAAACTAGTTACAATGAGCAGTTCTTC.

The chain employs TRBV30 and TRBJ1-6; 10 bases line up with TRBD1. Germline V gene lookup returns CDR1 GTSNPN and CDR2 SVGIG (reference sequence). The CDR3 contains 16 residues. Trimming at V came to 3 bases and at J to 10 bases, leaving 12 bases not matched to a gene. This chain's CDR3 is CAWSTPGDRGPSPLHF. The CDR3 bases are TGTGCCTGGAGCACTCCCGGGGACAGGGGACCATCACCCCTCCACTTT.

This clone was seen only once. This sequence joins TRBV2 and TRBJ1-5; D is undetermined. Germline loops: CDR1 SNHLY, CDR2 FYNNEI. This CDR3 has 13 amino acids. V dropped 2 bases and J dropped 8 bases, with 10 bases sitting between them. The CDR3, as DNA: TGTGCCAGCAGTGAATCGGGGTCTAAGCCCCAGCATTTT. Translation: CASSESGSKPQHF.

This clone was detected only a few times. This rearrangement joins TRBV18 to TRBJ2-1; tentative D call: TRBD1 (5 bases). CDR3 length: 14 amino acids. Germline V gives CDR1 KGHSH, CDR2 LQKENI. The V end was cut by 6 bases, the J end by 6 bases, with 15 bases between. The CDR3 reads CASSADIRTNEQFF. The DNA for the CDR3 is TGTGCCAGCTCTGCGGACATCCGGACCAATGAGCAGTTCTTC.

The chain links TRBV6-5 to TRBJ1-5; tentatively, D is TRBD1 (6 bases). V was clipped by 5 bases and J by 7 bases, with 18 bases between them. CDR3 length equals 15 residues. Germline V gives CDR1 MNHEY, CDR2 SVGAGI. CDR3 amino acids: CASSISGALGQPQHF. In DNA, the CDR3 is TGTGCCAGCAGTATTTCAGGGGCCCTGGGACAGCCCCAGCATTTT.

In this sample, this clone turned up once. The rearrangement links TRBV28 to TRBJ2-1; TRBD2 matches 9 bases. The junction had 5 bases not matched to a gene; V was cut back by 1 base and J by 4 bases. The CDR3 consists of 16 residues. Germline-derived CDR1 and CDR2 are MDHEN and SYDVKM. The CDR3 nucleotides are TGTGCCAGCAGTTTATACGGGACTAGCAGATACAATGAGCAGTTCTTC. Protein sequence: CASSLYGTSRYNEQFF.

This clone was recorded a few times. V and J are TRBV10-1 and TRBJ1-5; maybe TRBD1 (6 bases). Germline loops: CDR1 WNHNN, CDR2 SYGVQD (reference sequence). Trimming shortened V by 6 bases and J by 8 bases, and 11 bases separated the two germline ends. The CDR3 extends over 12 amino acids. CDR3 sequence (DNA): TGCGCCAGCAGGAAGGGGGTGGAGCCCCAGCATTTT. Translation: CASRKGVEPQHF.

V is TRBV7-2 and J is TRBJ1-6; no firm D call. Trimming stripped 1 base from V and 7 bases from J, with 17 bases between. Looked up from germline, CDR1 is SGHTA and CDR2 is FQGNSA. This CDR3 contains 17 residues. The CDR3 bases are TGTGCCAGCAGCTTAGATATATGGTTAGAAATCAATTCACCCCTCCACTTT. As protein: CASSLDIWLEINSPLHF.

This clone has only a few counts. V gene TRBV7-8 combines with J gene TRBJ2-7, with a tentative D call TRBD1 (6 bases). The V and J ends lost 0 bases and 6 bases respectively, with 12 bases between them. Germline CDR1 and CDR2: SGHVS and FQNEAQ. CDR3 length: 14 residues. The CDR3 DNA reads as TGTGCCAGCAGCTTAGCCTCGGGACACACCGAGCAGTACTTC. Its protein is CASSLASGHTEQYF.

The gene calls are TRBV5-1 and TRBJ2-1; TRBD2 matches 13 bases. Unmatched junction bases numbered 5, after V lost 4 bases and J lost 7 bases. The length of the CDR3 is 15 residues. CDR1 is SGHRS and CDR2 is YFSETQ in the germline V gene. As DNA, the CDR3 is TGCGCCAGCAGCCCGACTAGCGGGGGGTTTAATGAGCAGTTCTTC. Amino acid sequence: CASSPTSGGFNEQFF.

The chain combines TRBV7-9 with TRBJ1-2, with 9 positions matching TRBD1. This CDR3 spans 15 amino acids. Trimming at V came to 7 bases and at J to 1 base, leaving 7 bases not matched to a gene. Germline V gives CDR1 SEHNR, CDR2 FQNEAQ (reference sequence). For the CDR3, the DNA is TGTGCCAGCAACTCCCGGGACAGGGATAACTATGGCTACACCTTC. Translating it yields CASNSRDRDNYGYTF.

This clone was seen once. V and J are TRBV9 and TRBJ2-2; 10 positions agree with TRBD1. The germline CDR1 and CDR2 sequences are SGDLS and YYNGEE. Trimming cost V 3 bases and J 2 bases; bases outside gene matches: 7. CDR3 size: 17 residues. CDR3 sequence: CASSDDRDRGNTGELFF. CDR3 nucleotide sequence: TGTGCCAGCAGCGATGACCGGGACAGGGGAAACACCGGGGAGCTGTTTTTT.

The chain combines TRBV6-5 with TRBJ1-1; a possible D gene is TRBD1 (5 bases). The V and J ends lost 1 base and 1 base respectively, with 7 bases between them. Germline values: CDR1 MNHEY, CDR2 SVGAGI. The CDR3 extends over 14 amino acids. The DNA of the CDR3 is TGTGCCAGCAGTTACTTCGACAGGAACACTGAAGCTTTCTTT. Its protein product is CASSYFDRNTEAFF.

The chain has TRBV5-6 and TRBJ2-7, with 10 bases identical to TRBD1. The CDR3 loop spans 14 amino acids. From germline, CDR1 is SGHDT and CDR2 YYEEEE. V trimming: 2 bases; J trimming: 5 bases; junction bases outside the gene matches: 4. The CDR3 nucleotides are TGTGCCAGCAGCTTCGGGACAGGGGATGACGAGCAGTACTTC. It specifies CASSFGTGDDEQYF.

This clone occurred many times. The V and J genes are TRBV6-5 and TRBJ2-3, with D unresolved. The germline V gene has CDR1 MNHEY and CDR2 SVGAGI. The CDR3 runs to 13 residues. V was cut by 9 bases and J by 0 bases, with 10 bases left in between. For the CDR3, the DNA is TGTGCCAGTAACTCCGGGAGCACAGATACGCAGTATTTT. Its translation: CASNSGSTDTQYF.

The chain combines TRBV5-4 with TRBJ1-2, with D uncertain. The germline gives CDR1 SGHNT, CDR2 YYREEE (reference sequence). CDR3 length: 14 amino acids. The germline V and J ends were trimmed by 0 bases and 4 bases, with 10 bases remaining between them. The CDR3 loop is CASSLEPVGYGYTF. In DNA, the CDR3 is TGTGCCAGCAGCTTGGAGCCGGTTGGCTATGGCTACACCTTC.

This chain connects TRBV28 to TRBJ1-2, with TRBD1 identical over 8 bases. The CDR3 totals 16 residues. Trimming removed 2 bases from V and 2 bases from J; junction bases left unmatched: 7. Germline assignment: CDR1 MDHEN and CDR2 SYDVKM. The CDR3 loop reads CASSLAGGGLNYGYTF. DNA of the CDR3: TGTGCCAGCAGTTTAGCAGGGGGCGGTCTGAACTATGGCTACACCTTC.

The chain combines TRBV5-6 with TRBJ2-5, with 9 bases that match TRBD1. The ends lost 0 bases at V and 0 bases at J; junction bases unmatched: 0. Germline-derived CDR1 and CDR2 are SGHDT and YYEEEE. The CDR3 runs to 15 residues. The DNA of the CDR3 is TGTGCCAGCAGCTTGGGGGACAGGGACCAAGAGACCCAGTACTTC. This translates into CASSLGDRDQETQYF.

The rearrangement joins TRBV21-1 to TRBJ2-7; TRBD1 reflects the table's D call only, with no check against the DNA. TRBV21-1 is reported as a pseudogene. There are 15 residues in the CDR3. CDR3 bases: TGTGCCCCTGCGCGACAGGGACCAAGCTCCTACGAGCAGTACTTC. Translated, it gives CAPARQGPSSYEQYF.

The rearrangement links TRBV2 to TRBJ1-1; no firm D call. Trimming left V 7 bases short and J 3 bases short, with 9 bases between. The V gene's germline CDR1 is SNHLY and CDR2 FYNNEI. This CDR3 is built from 12 residues. The chain's CDR3 is CASTEGDTEAFF. The CDR3 region has the DNA TGTGCCAGCACCGAGGGTGACACTGAAGCTTTCTTT.

This clone came up once. V usage is TRBV28 and J usage is TRBJ1-2; possibly TRBD1 for D (5 bases). V was pared by 3 bases and J by 8 bases, with 10 bases between. The CDR3 consists of 12 residues. Germline V lookup: CDR1 MDHEN, CDR2 SYDVKM. CDR3 sequence reads: CASSFGREGYTF. Written as DNA, the CDR3 is TGTGCCAGCAGTTTTGGCAGGGAAGGCTACACCTTC.

J is TRBJ2-7 and V is TRBV3-1 (or the pseudogene TRBV3-2); the D gene is possibly TRBD2 (5 bases). V was cut by 3 bases and J by 0 bases, with 9 bases left in between. Germline V lookup: CDR1 LGHDT, CDR2 YNNKEL (reference sequence). CDR3 length equals 14 residues. DNA for the CDR3: TGTGCCAGCAGCCATGAAGGGAGCTCCTACGAGCAGTACTTC. This codes for CASSHEGSSYEQYF.